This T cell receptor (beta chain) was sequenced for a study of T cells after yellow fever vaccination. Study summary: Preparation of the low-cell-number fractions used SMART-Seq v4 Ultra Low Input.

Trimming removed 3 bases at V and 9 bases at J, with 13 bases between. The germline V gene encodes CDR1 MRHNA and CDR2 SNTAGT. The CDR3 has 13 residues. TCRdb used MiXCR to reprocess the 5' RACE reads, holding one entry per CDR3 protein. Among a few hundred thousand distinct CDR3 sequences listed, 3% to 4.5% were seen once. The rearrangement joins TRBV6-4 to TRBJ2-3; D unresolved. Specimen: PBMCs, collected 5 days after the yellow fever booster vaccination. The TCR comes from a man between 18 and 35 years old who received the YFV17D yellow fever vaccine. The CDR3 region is CASSELERSTQYF. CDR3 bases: TGTGCCAGCAGTGAATTAGAGAGGTCGACGCAGTATTTT.